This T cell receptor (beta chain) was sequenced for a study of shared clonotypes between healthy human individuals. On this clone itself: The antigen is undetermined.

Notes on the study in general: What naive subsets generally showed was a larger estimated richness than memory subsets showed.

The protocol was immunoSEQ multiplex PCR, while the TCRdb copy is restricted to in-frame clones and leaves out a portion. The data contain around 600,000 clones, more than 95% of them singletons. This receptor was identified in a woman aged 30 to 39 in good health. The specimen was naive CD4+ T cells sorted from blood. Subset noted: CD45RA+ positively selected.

The CDR3 region is CASSSFSQGDTQYF. The CDR3 DNA reads TGTGCCAGCAGTAGCTTTTCTCAGGGAGATACGCAGTATTTT. The rearrangement uses TRBV28 and TRBJ2-3; perhaps TRBD1 as D (5 bases). Trimming removed 5 bases at V and 5 bases at J, with 14 bases between. The CDR3 loop spans 14 amino acids. The germline V gene encodes CDR1 MDHEN and CDR2 SYDVKM.